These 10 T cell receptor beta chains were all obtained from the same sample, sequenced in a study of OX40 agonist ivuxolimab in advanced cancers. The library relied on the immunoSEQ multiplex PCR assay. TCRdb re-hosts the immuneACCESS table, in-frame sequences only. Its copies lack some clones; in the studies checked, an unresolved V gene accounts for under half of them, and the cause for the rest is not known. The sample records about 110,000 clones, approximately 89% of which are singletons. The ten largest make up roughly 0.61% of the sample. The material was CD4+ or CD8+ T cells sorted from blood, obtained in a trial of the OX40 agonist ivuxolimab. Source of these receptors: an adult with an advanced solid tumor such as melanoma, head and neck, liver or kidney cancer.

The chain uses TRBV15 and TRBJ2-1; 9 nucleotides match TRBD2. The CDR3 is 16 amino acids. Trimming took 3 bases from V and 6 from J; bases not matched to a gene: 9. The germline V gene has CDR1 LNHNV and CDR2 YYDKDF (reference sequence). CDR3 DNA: TGTGCCACCAGCAGGCGGTCGGGTAGCGGGAGCAATGAGCAGTTCTTC. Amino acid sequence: CATSRRSGSGSNEQFF.

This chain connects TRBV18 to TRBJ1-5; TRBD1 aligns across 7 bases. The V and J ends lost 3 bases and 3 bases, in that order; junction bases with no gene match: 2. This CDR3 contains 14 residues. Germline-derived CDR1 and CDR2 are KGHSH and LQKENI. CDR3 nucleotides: TGTGCCAGCTCACCGGGACAGCCCAATCAGCCCCAGCATTTT. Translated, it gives CASSPGQPNQPQHF.

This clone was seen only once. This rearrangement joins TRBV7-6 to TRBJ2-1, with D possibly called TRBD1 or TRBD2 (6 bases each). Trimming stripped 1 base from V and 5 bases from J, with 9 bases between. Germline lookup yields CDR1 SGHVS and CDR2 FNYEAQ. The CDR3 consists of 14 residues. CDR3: CASSLVGGNNEQFF. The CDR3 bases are TGTGCCAGCAGCTTAGTAGGGGGGAACAATGAGCAGTTCTTC.

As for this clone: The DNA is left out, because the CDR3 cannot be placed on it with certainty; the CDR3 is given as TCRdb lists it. The CDR3 loop is CASNFGRGTGELFF. The genes are TRBV21-1 and TRBJ2-2; the table's D call of TRBD2 was not tested on the DNA. TRBV21-1 is listed as a pseudogene. The CDR3 sequence runs 14 residues, both termini included.

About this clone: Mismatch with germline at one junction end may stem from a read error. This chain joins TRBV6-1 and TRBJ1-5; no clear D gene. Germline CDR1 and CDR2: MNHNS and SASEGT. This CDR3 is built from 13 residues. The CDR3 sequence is CASRDMGSQPQHF. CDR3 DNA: TGTGCCAGCCGTGATATGGGTAGTCAGCCCCAGCATTTT.

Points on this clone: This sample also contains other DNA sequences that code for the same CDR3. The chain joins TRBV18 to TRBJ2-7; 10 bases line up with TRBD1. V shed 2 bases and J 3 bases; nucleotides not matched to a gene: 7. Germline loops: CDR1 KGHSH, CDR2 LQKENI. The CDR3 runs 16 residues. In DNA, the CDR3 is TGTGCCAGCTCACCAGGGGGTCGGACAGGGGGCTACGAGCAGTACTTC. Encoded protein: CASSPGGRTGGYEQYF.

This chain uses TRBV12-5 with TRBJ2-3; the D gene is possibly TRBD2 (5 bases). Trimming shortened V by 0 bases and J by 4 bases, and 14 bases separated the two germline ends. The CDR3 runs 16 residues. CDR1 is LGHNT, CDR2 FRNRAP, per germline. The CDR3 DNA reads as TGTGCTAGTGGTTTGGTACGGGGTCCCCCAGCAGATACGCAGTATTTT. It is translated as CASGLVRGPPADTQYF.

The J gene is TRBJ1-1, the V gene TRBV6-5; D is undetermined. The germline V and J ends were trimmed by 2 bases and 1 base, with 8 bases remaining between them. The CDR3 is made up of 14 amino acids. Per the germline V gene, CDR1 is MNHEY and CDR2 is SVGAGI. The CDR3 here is CASSYPGRNTEAFF. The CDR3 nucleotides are TGTGCCAGCAGTTACCCCGGACGGAACACTGAAGCTTTCTTT.

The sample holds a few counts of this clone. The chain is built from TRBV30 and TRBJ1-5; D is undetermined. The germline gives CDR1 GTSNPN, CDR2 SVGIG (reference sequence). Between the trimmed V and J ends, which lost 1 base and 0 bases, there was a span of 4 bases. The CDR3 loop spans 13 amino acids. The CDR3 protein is CAWSGTSNQPQHF. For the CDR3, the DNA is TGTGCCTGGAGTGGCACTAGCAATCAGCCCCAGCATTTT.

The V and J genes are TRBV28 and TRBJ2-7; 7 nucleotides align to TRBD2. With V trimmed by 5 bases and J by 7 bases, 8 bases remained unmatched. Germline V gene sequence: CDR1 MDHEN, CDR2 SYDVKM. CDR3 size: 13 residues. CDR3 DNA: TGTGCCAGCAGTGAACAGCGGGATCGGGAGCAGTACTTC. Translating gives CASSEQRDREQYF. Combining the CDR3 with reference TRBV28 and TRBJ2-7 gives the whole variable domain DVKVTQSSRYLVKRTGEKVFLECVQDMDHENMFWYRQDPGLGLRLIYFSYDVKMKEKGDIPEGYSVSREKKERFSLILESASTNQTSMYLCASSEQRDREQYFGPGTRLTVT.